The 26 T cell receptor beta chains reported below all come from one sample, sequenced in a study of T-cell memory formation after mild COVID-19. In TCRdb, the 5' RACE reads were re-called with MiXCR into one record per CDR3 protein. The table shows a few hundred thousand distinct CDR3 sequences, with 20% to 25% occurring only once. The material sequenced was PBMCs or a T cell subset sorted from them (not recorded which). The source is a young man who had mild COVID-19 (a few samples of this study predate the infection). Cell type and time point are not known.

This chain links TRBV5-8 with TRBJ1-5, with 8 bases aligning to TRBD1. CDR3 size: 17 residues. From germline, CDR1 is SGHTS and CDR2 YDEGEE. The J segment lost 3 bases and the V segment lost 1 base, leaving 9 bases of the junction unmatched. DNA of the CDR3: TGTGCCAGCAGCTTGTACAGGACAGGGAGGGCCAATCAGCCCCAGCATTTT. As protein: CASSLYRTGRANQPQHF.

The rearrangement uses TRBV10-3 and TRBJ2-3; 10 nucleotides agree with TRBD2. CDR3 size: 16 residues. Germline trimming cut 5 bases from V and 1 base from J; bases unmatched to any gene: 6. Per germline, CDR1 ENHRY and CDR2 SYGVKD. The CDR3: CAISSVLAGGTDTQYF. The CDR3 DNA follows: TGTGCCATCAGTTCAGTGCTAGCGGGGGGCACAGATACGCAGTATTTT.

This clonotype was counted between two and nine times. Here the CDR3 DNA reads TGTGCCAGCAGTTACGAACTAGCGGCCTACAATGAGCAGTTCTTC. It translates to CASSYELAAYNEQFF. This rearrangement joins TRBV6-2 or TRBV6-3 to TRBJ2-1; 8 bases agree with TRBD2. In germline, CDR1 is MNHEY, CDR2 SVGEGT. Losses at the gene ends were 2 bases for V and 2 bases for J; bases not matched to a gene: 2. The CDR3 is 15 residues long.

The rearrangement uses TRBV9 and TRBJ1-2, with D perhaps matching TRBD1 (5 bases). The CDR3 is made up of 14 amino acids. Germline values: CDR1 SGDLS, CDR2 YYNGEE. V shed 0 bases and J shed 6 bases, with 12 bases lying between them. As DNA, the CDR3 is TGTGCCAGCAGCGTAGGGGGGGAAGGGGATGGCTACACCTTC. Protein product: CASSVGGEGDGYTF. Variable domain in full (rest from reference TRBV9 and TRBJ1-2): DSGVTQTPKHLITATGQRVTLRCSPRSGDLSVYWYQQSLDQGLQFLIQYYNGEERAKGNILERFSAQQFPDLHSELNLSSLELGDSALYFCASSVGGEGDGYTFGSGTRLTVV.

This clonotype was observed a single time. This sequence joins TRBV7-2 and TRBJ2-7; D might be TRBD1 (6 bases). Germline lookup yields CDR1 SGHTA and CDR2 FQGNSA. Trimming stripped 2 bases from V and 6 bases from J, with 11 bases between. The CDR3 spans 13 residues. The CDR3 region has the DNA TGTGCCAGCAGCTTACAGGGGATGGGCGAGCAGTACTTC. It translates to CASSLQGMGEQYF.

This clonotype has only a few counts. The rearrangement links TRBV9 to TRBJ2-1, with TRBD1 matching over 10 bases. CDR1 is SGDLS and CDR2 is YYNGEE in the germline V gene. CDR3 size: 18 residues. V trimming: 3 bases; J trimming: 6 bases; junction bases outside the gene matches: 15. CDR3 coding DNA: TGTGCCAGCAGCGCGGGTTCGGGCGGGACAGGGGACATCAATGAGCAGTTCTTC. Its protein product is CASSAGSGGTGDINEQFF.

This clonotype showed up just a few times. V gene TRBV29-1 combines with J gene TRBJ1-5; D may be TRBD1 (6 bases). The CDR3 loop spans 14 amino acids. In germline, CDR1 is SQVTM, CDR2 ANQGSEA. V lost 4 bases and J lost 0, with 10 bases in between. The CDR3 DNA reads as TGCAGCGTTGCCTGGGGGCTTAGCAATCAGCCCCAGCATTTT. This translates into CSVAWGLSNQPQHF. The whole variable domain, filled in from reference TRBV29-1 and TRBJ1-5, reads SAVISQKPSRDICQRGTSLTIQCQVDSQVTMMFWYRQQPGQSLTLIATANQGSEATYESGFVIDKFPISRPNLTFSTLTVSNMSPEDSSIYLCSVAWGLSNQPQHFGDGTRLSIL.

The chain links TRBV2 to TRBJ2-3, with TRBD1 matching over 9 bases. V lost 6 bases and J lost 6; bases outside the gene matches: 4. The CDR3 totals 13 residues. Germline lookup yields CDR1 SNHLY and CDR2 FYNNEI. The CDR3 bases are TGTGCCAGCAGCGGGACAGGGAGGGATACGCAGTATTTT. As protein: CASSGTGRDTQYF. The full variable domain, rest sourced from reference TRBV2 and TRBJ2-3, is EPEVTQTPSHQVTQMGQEVILRCVPISNHLYFYWYRQILGQKVEFLVSFYNNEISEKSEIFDDQFSVERPDGSNFTLKIRSTKLEDSAMYFCASSGTGRDTQYFGPGTRLTVL.

V gene TRBV11-2 combines with J gene TRBJ2-5, with 8 bases that match TRBD2. The CDR3 has 18 amino acids. The junction had 18 bases not matched to a gene; V was cut back by 4 bases and J by 5 bases. Germline V gene lookup returns CDR1 SGHAT and CDR2 FQNNGV. CDR3 DNA sequence: TGTGCCAGCAGCTCTCGCTCCGGGAGGGGGAGGCCGAGGGAGACCCAGTACTTC. This sequence encodes CASSSRSGRGRPRETQYF.

Only a few counts were recorded for this clonotype. CDR3 sequence reads: CASSLPGLQETQYF. The CDR3 DNA sequence: TGTGCCAGCAGCCTTCCGGGACTACAAGAGACCCAGTACTTC. The J gene is TRBJ2-5, the V gene TRBV7-9, with 7 bases that match TRBD2. The CDR3 covers 14 residues. CDR1 and CDR2 (germline): SEHNR, FQNEAQ (reference sequence). Trimming removed 5 bases from V and 2 bases from J; junction bases left unmatched: 5. Together with reference TRBV7-9 and TRBJ2-5, the CDR3 gives the full variable domain: DTGVSQNPRHKITKRGQNVTFRCDPISEHNRLYWYRQTLGQGPEFLTYFQNEAQLEKSRLLSDRFSAERPKGSFSTLEIQRTEQGDSAMYLCASSLPGLQETQYFGPGTRLLVL.

The J gene is TRBJ2-7, the V gene TRBV20-1; a possible D gene is TRBD2 (5 bases). The CDR3 is made up of 11 amino acids. V shed 3 bases and J shed 7 bases, with 10 bases lying between them. Germline CDR1 DFQATT, CDR2 SNEGSKA (reference sequence). CDR3 nucleotides: TGCAGTGCTAGTTACCGAGGGGAGCAGTACGTC. It yields the protein CSASYRGEQYV.

At least ten counts were recorded for this clonotype. V and J are TRBV2 and TRBJ2-1; 8 positions match TRBD2. CDR1 is SNHLY and CDR2 is FYNNEI in the germline V gene. The CDR3 totals 12 residues. Trimming took 6 bases from V and 7 from J; bases not matched to a gene: 2. The CDR3 protein is CASRPGGNEQFF. The CDR3 nucleotides are TGTGCCAGCAGACCGGGGGGGAATGAGCAGTTCTTC.

In its sample, this clonotype was seen a few times. The chain joins TRBV12-3 or TRBV12-4 to TRBJ2-7, with a weak D call TRBD2 (6 bases). The germline V and J ends were trimmed by 7 bases and 6 bases, with 16 bases remaining between them. This CDR3 is 13 amino acids long. CDR3 sequence (DNA): TGTGCCAGCATGCGGCGACTAGGAGGCGAGCAGTACGTC. It encodes CASMRRLGGEQYV.

On this clonotype: Germline and junction disagree at one end, which may indicate a read error. This chain uses TRBV5-4 with TRBJ2-5, with 13 positions matching TRBD2. This CDR3 region has 15 residues. Per the germline V gene, CDR1 is SGHNT and CDR2 is YYREEE (reference sequence). CDR3 in DNA: TGTGCCAGCAGACTAGCGGGGGGGTCCCTTCAGACCCGGTACTTC. This codes for CASRLAGGSLQTRYF. Drawing the rest from reference TRBV5-4 and TRBJ2-5, the complete variable domain is ETGVTQSPTHLIKTRGQQVTLRCSSQSGHNTVSWYQQALGQGPQFIFQYYREEENGRGNFPPRFSGLQFPNYSSELNVNALELDDSALYLCASRLAGGSLQTRYFGPGTRLLVL.

This clonotype has just a few counts. The chain uses TRBV15 and TRBJ2-5, with D unresolved. Germline V gene lookup returns CDR1 LNHNV and CDR2 YYDKDF (reference sequence). There are 14 residues in the CDR3. Trimming shortened V by 0 bases and J by 7 bases, and 12 bases separated the two germline ends. In DNA form, the CDR3 reads TGTGCCACCAGCAGAGAGATAGATACCCGGACCCAGTACTTC. Amino acids: CATSREIDTRTQYF.

This clonotype has at least ten counts. The J gene is TRBJ1-5, the V gene TRBV10-3, with a tentative D call TRBD1 (6 bases). CDR3 size: 13 residues. Trimming removed 8 bases from V and 3 bases from J, with 11 bases in between. Per the germline V gene, CDR1 is ENHRY and CDR2 is SYGVKD. CDR3 DNA: TGTGCCATCGGACAGCAAGTCAATCAGCCCCAGCATTTT. Translation: CAIGQQVNQPQHF.

This clonotype occurred a few times. The CDR3 here is CASRVTGSTDTQYF. As DNA, the CDR3 is TGTGCCAGCAGAGTGACAGGGAGCACAGATACGCAGTATTTT. V is TRBV12-3 or TRBV12-4 and J is TRBJ2-3; 7 nucleotides line up with TRBD1. The CDR3 is made up of 14 amino acids. V gave up 6 bases and J gave up 0 bases; unmatched junction bases: 3.

A word on this clonotype: A much larger clone sits a single nucleotide away, making a read error possible. The chain joins TRBV5-1 to TRBJ2-7, with D perhaps TRBD1 (6 bases). Germline-derived CDR1 and CDR2 are SGHRS and YFSETQ. The CDR3 length is 14 residues. Here the CDR3 reads CAISFTGPSYEQYF. CDR3 coding DNA: TGCGCCATCAGCTTCACAGGGCCCTCCTACGAGCAGTACTTC.

V usage is TRBV5-5 and J usage is TRBJ2-1; TRBD1 might be the D (5 bases). Germline-derived CDR1 and CDR2 are SGHKS and YYEKEE (reference sequence). The V gene lost 0 bases and the J gene lost 1 base, with 11 bases spanning the gap. The CDR3 has 16 residues. The CDR3, as DNA: TGTGCCAGCAGCTTGGGATTGGACACATCCTACAATGAGCAGTTCTTC. Its translation: CASSLGLDTSYNEQFF.

In its sample, this clonotype was seen a few times. The chain carries TRBV27 and TRBJ2-1, with D possibly TRBD1 on 6 matching bases. The CDR3 contains 11 residues. Germline CDR1 and CDR2: MNHEY and SMNVEV (reference sequence). The V and J ends lost 5 bases and 12 bases respectively, with 11 bases between them. CDR3 DNA sequence: TGTGCCAGCAGTCAGGGGCGACGGCAGTTCTTC. This codes for CASSQGRRQFF.

This sequence joins TRBV28 and TRBJ2-7; 12 nucleotides align to TRBD2. CDR1 and CDR2 from the germline V gene are MDHEN and SYDVKM. CDR3 length: 18 amino acids. V shed 6 bases and J 0 bases; nucleotides not matched to a gene: 12. The CDR3 DNA reads as TGTGCCAGCAGCGCCGGACTAGCGGGGTGGACAAACTCCTACGAGCAGTACGTC. This sequence encodes CASSAGLAGWTNSYEQYV.

V gene TRBV19 combines with J gene TRBJ1-1; maybe TRBD1 (6 bases). Germline V gene lookup returns CDR1 LNHDA and CDR2 SQIVND (reference sequence). The CDR3 runs to 13 residues. V lost 3 bases and J 4 bases, leaving 9 bases between the germline ends. CDR3 amino acids: CASSISGVTEAFF. In DNA, the CDR3 is TGTGCCAGTAGTATTTCAGGGGTCACTGAAGCTTTCTTT.

CDR3 sequence: CATSRDSSGSSYEQYF. The CDR3 nucleotides read TGTGCCACCAGCAGAGATAGTAGTGGCAGCTCCTACGAGCAGTACTTC. This chain links TRBV15 with TRBJ2-7; D is unclear. V was clipped by 0 bases and J by 0 bases, with 12 bases between them. The CDR3 is 16 amino acids. Germline V gives CDR1 LNHNV, CDR2 YYDKDF (reference sequence). Using reference TRBV15 and TRBJ2-7 for the parts outside the CDR3, the full variable domain is DAMVIQNPRYQVTQFGKPVTLSCSQTLNHNVMYWYQQKSSQAPKLLFHYYDKDFNNEADTPDNFQSRRPNTSFCFLDIRSPGLGDTAMYLCATSRDSSGSSYEQYFGPGTRLTVT.

This clonotype was seen more than once but under ten times. The genes are TRBV15 and TRBJ2-4; 7 bases align to TRBD2. This CDR3 spans 15 amino acids. Trimming cost V 5 bases and J 1 base; bases outside gene matches: 5. Germline V lookup: CDR1 LNHNV, CDR2 YYDKDF (reference sequence). The CDR3 loop is CATSGGEGAKNIQYF. Here the CDR3 DNA reads TGTGCCACCAGCGGAGGGGAGGGGGCCAAAAACATTCAGTACTTC.

The chain links TRBV6-5 to TRBJ2-5; TRBD1 matches at 8 bases. CDR1 and CDR2 (germline): MNHEY, SVGAGI. The junction had 4 bases not matched to a gene; V was cut back by 2 bases and J by 5 bases. The CDR3 totals 14 residues. CDR3 sequence reads: CASSYGQGYETQYF. Here the CDR3 DNA reads TGTGCCAGCAGTTACGGACAGGGATATGAGACCCAGTACTTC.

J is TRBJ1-3 and V is TRBV3-1; 9 positions agree with TRBD1. From germline, CDR1 is LGHDT and CDR2 YNNKEL (reference sequence). The CDR3 runs 18 residues. Trimming removed 1 base from V and 4 bases from J; junction bases left unmatched: 11. Written as DNA, the CDR3 is TGTGCCAGCAGCCAAGTGGGGGGGACAGGGTTATCCGGAAACACCATATATTTT. The encoded protein is CASSQVGGTGLSGNTIYF.